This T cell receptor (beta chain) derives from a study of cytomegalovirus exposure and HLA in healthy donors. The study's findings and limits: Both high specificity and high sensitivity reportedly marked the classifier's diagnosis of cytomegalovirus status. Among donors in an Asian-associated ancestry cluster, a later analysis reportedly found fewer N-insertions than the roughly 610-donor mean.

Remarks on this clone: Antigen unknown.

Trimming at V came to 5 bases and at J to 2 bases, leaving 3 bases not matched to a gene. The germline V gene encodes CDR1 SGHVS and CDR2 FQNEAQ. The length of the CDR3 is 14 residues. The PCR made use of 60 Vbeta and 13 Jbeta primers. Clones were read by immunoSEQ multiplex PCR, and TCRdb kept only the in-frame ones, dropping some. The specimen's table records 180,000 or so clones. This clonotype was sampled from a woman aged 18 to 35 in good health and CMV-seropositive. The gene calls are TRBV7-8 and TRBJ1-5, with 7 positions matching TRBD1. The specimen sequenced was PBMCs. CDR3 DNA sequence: TGTGCCAGCAGCGGTGGACAGGGCAATCAGCCCCAGCATTTT. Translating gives CASSGGQGNQPQHF.